This TCR beta chain was obtained from a study of patients and donors after allogeneic stem cell transplantation. Trimming shortened V by 3 bases and J by 5 bases, and 10 bases separated the two germline ends. Germline assignment: CDR1 ENHRY and CDR2 SYGVKD. The CDR3 extends over 13 amino acids. From the RT-PCR reads, TCRdb called clonotypes with MiXCR, one entry per CDR3 protein. The repertoire holds about a million distinct CDR3 sequences, about a sixth seen once, with around 6% in the top ten. This TCR came from a human donor who was either an allogeneic HSCT recipient or a stem cell or donor lymphocyte infusion donor (not recorded which). It is not recorded whose cells these are; they may come from a transplant donor. Specimen: blood, either unsorted or a sorted T cell fraction (not recorded which). The chain combines TRBV10-3 with TRBJ1-1; possible D gene TRBD1, 5 bases. The CDR3 coding sequence is TGTGCCATCAGTGAACGACAGATAACTGAAGCTTTCTTT. It is translated as CAISERQITEAFF.